These T cell receptor beta chains were read from a single sample in a study of blood T cell repertoires in COVID-19. The data were produced by immunoSEQ multiplex PCR, yet TCRdb's version contains in-frame clones alone and is incomplete. The sample lists 100,000 or so clones; around 86% were seen once. What was sequenced was peripheral blood. The receptors come from a man older than 75 with acute or convalescent COVID-19. Each CDR3 is given with its conserved first and last residue. The D gene is left open where the match is weak. Only some rows state a clone size, as once, few, many or a class for expanded clones.

TRBV5-1	NA	TRBD1	TRBJ1-3	TGCGCCAGCAGTCGGGACAGGGACTCTGGAAACACCATATATTTT	CASSRDRDSGNTIYF
TRBV5-6	NA	TRBD1	TRBJ2-5	TGTGCCAGCAGCTTTGACAGGGGGCGTATAGGGGAGACCCAGTACTTC	CASSFDRGRIGETQYF
TRBV6-1	NA	NA	TRBJ1-3	TGTGCCAGCAGCGAAACTAACCGGGGGATAAGAAACACCATATATTTT	CASSETNRGIRNTIYF
TRBV6-2/TRBV6-3	NA	TRBD1	TRBJ1-6	TGTGCCAGCAGTTCCGGGACAGTTGATAATTCACCCCTCCACTTT	CASSSGTVDNSPLHF
TRBV9	NA	NA	TRBJ2-5	TGTGCCAGCAGTCGGTCTCAGGGTCTAGAGGAGACCCAGTACTTC	CASSRSQGLEETQYF
TRBV5-6	NA	NA	TRBJ2-5	TGTGCCAGCAGCTTGGATAGGGGCGATCAAGAGACCCAGTACTTC	CASSLDRGDQETQYF
TRBV3-1/TRBV3-2	once	NA	TRBJ1-5	TGTGCCAGCAGCCAAGGAATAGGGGTTGGCAATCAGCCCCAGCATTTT	CASSQGIGVGNQPQHF
TRBV2	NA	TRBD2	TRBJ2-2	TGTGCCAGCACAGGACTAGCGGGAGGTCAGACCGGGGAGCTGTTTTTT	CASTGLAGGQTGELFF
TRBV28	NA	NA	TRBJ1-5	TGTGCCAGCCAACAGGGCGGCAATCAGCCCCAGCATTTT	CASQQGGNQPQHF
TRBV6-5	many	NA	TRBJ1-2	TGTGCCAGCAGCAATGACTGGACAGCCGGCGGCTACACCTTC	CASSNDWTAGGYTF
TRBV7-3	NA	TRBD1	TRBJ1-1	TGTGCCAGCAGCCTCTTACAGGGGTTAGAAGCTTTCTTT	CASSLLQGLEAFF
TRBV28	NA	TRBD2	TRBJ2-6	TGTGCCAGCAGTCGGGAGGGCGCTGGGGCCAACGTCCTGACTTTC	CASSREGAGANVLTF
TRBV6-5	many	TRBD1	TRBJ2-7	TGTGCCAGCAGTCCTGGGACAGGGAGGTACGAGCAGTACTTC	CASSPGTGRYEQYF
TRBV9	NA	TRBD1	TRBJ2-3	TGTGCCAGCAGCGTAGCAATCCGGACAGGGGCGGGCACAGATACGCAGTATTTT	CASSVAIRTGAGTDTQYF
TRBV5-6	NA	NA	TRBJ2-3	TGTGCCAGCAGCCTGAGGGAGATCGGTACGCAGTATTTT	CASSLREIGTQYF
TRBV3-1/TRBV3-2	NA	NA	TRBJ1-5	TGTGCCAGCAGCCAGGGAGATAATCAGCCCCAGCATTTT	CASSQGDNQPQHF